These T cell receptor beta chains were read from a single sample in a study of identical twins. MiXCR, applied by TCRdb to the 5' RACE reads, yields one record per CDR3 protein. This table has 250,000 to 300,000 distinct CDR3 sequences, 8.5% to 9.5% appearing once. A further study also used this sample, focusing on yellow fever vaccine responses in identical twins.

The sequencing input was CD8+ T cells sorted from blood. Receptors were obtained from a young woman in good health. The CDR3 runs from the conserved cysteine through the conserved F or W. The D gene is left open where the match is weak. Where a row states a size, it is once, few, many or the class of an expanded clone; other rows omit it.

TRBJ2-1,TRBV27,TRBD2,few,CASSPRTRGADEQFF,TGTGCCAGCAGTCCCCGGACTAGAGGGGCCGATGAGCAGTTCTTC
TRBJ2-7,TRBV9,NA,few,CASSAAAVGEQYF,TGTGCCAGCAGCGCAGCGGCCGTAGGAGAGCAGTACTTC
TRBJ2-7,TRBV29-1,TRBD1,NA,CSAIRDSTYEQYF,TGCAGCGCAATACGGGACAGTACCTACGAGCAGTACTTC
TRBJ2-7,TRBV19,NA,few,CASSILDNSYEQYF,TGTGCCAGTAGTATTCTGGACAACTCCTACGAGCAGTACTTC
TRBJ2-3,TRBV28,NA,many,CASRLRDNTDTQYF,TGTGCCAGCAGACTCCGGGACAACACAGATACGCAGTATTTT
TRBJ2-2,TRBV24-1,NA,few,CATSDLGQGVTGELFF,TGTGCCACCAGTGATTTAGGGCAGGGTGTTACCGGGGAGCTGTTTTTT
TRBJ2-1,TRBV11-1,TRBD2,NA,CASSFPSGRTSSYNEQFF,TGTGCCAGCAGCTTTCCTAGCGGGAGGACGAGCTCCTACAATGAGCAGTTCTTC
TRBJ2-7,TRBV5-6,NA,few,CASSLSAGQYYEQYF,TGTGCCAGCAGCTTGTCGGCAGGCCAGTACTACGAGCAGTACTTC
TRBJ1-1,TRBV27,NA,few,CASSWSGNTEAFF,TGTGCCAGCAGTTGGTCAGGGAACACTGAAGCTTTCTTT
TRBJ2-5,TRBV20-1,NA,few,CSARDFGSQTQYF,TGCAGTGCTAGAGATTTCGGCAGTCAGACCCAGTACTTC
TRBJ2-7,TRBV6-6,NA,NA,CASSQVSGWEQYF,TGTGCCAGCAGTCAGGTCTCGGGGTGGGAGCAGTACTTC
TRBJ2-1,TRBV20-1,NA,NA,CSAIFANYNEQFF,TGCAGTGCTATTTTTGCGAACTACAATGAGCAGTTCTTC
TRBJ2-5,TRBV5-6,TRBD2,NA,CASSQGTSGTQYF,TGTGCCAGCAGCCAAGGGACTAGTGGGACCCAGTACTTC
TRBJ2-1,TRBV7-3,TRBD2,few,CASSLTSGGALINEQFF,TGTGCCAGCAGCTTAACTAGCGGGGGGGCGTTGATCAATGAGCAGTTCTTC
TRBJ1-5,TRBV7-2,NA,few,CASSSGTEVYSNQPQHF,TGTGCCAGCAGCTCCGGGACGGAAGTGTATAGCAATCAGCCCCAGCATTTT
TRBJ2-3,TRBV28,TRBD2,few,CASLEREADTQYF,TGTGCCAGCCTGGAGCGGGAGGCAGATACGCAGTATTTT
TRBJ2-3,TRBV7-9,NA,many,CASSLADPDTQYF,TGTGCCAGCAGCTTAGCCGACCCAGATACGCAGTATTTT
TRBJ1-1,TRBV4-3,TRBD1,NA,CASSQDGTGARNTEAFF,TGCGCCAGCAGCCAAGATGGCACAGGGGCACGAAACACTGAAGCTTTCTTT
TRBJ2-3,TRBV4-3,NA,NA,CASSRRVRIGGLTDTQYF,TGCGCCAGCAGCCGAAGGGTCAGGATTGGCGGACTCACAGATACGCAGTATTTT
TRBJ2-6,TRBV27,NA,NA,CASSLSVSGANVLTF,TGTGCCAGCAGTTTGTCTGTCTCTGGGGCCAACGTCCTGACTTTC
TRBJ1-5,TRBV4-3,TRBD1,many,CASSPGPGQGMGNDQPQHF,TGCGCCAGCAGCCCGGGTCCGGGACAGGGGATGGGGAATGATCAGCCCCAGCATTTT
TRBJ2-5,TRBV12-3/TRBV12-4,NA,NA,CASSLTAQGAGGTQYF,TGTGCCAGCAGCCTCACGGCCCAGGGGGCGGGAGGGACCCAGTACTTC
TRBJ2-7,TRBV7-7,NA,few,CASSLKPGDTYEQYF,TGTGCTAGCAGCTTAAAGCCGGGGGATACCTACGAGCAGTACTTC
TRBJ2-4,TRBV24-1,TRBD1,NA,CATSDGGQAPNIQYF,TGTGCCACCAGTGACGGGGGACAGGCCCCAAACATTCAGTACTTC
TRBJ2-7,TRBV20-1,NA,many,CSASGDTSYEQYF,TGCAGTGCTAGCGGGGACACCTCCTACGAGCAGTACTTC
TRBJ2-1,TRBV5-1,TRBD2,few,CASSSGTSGSGHEQFF,TGCGCCAGCAGCAGCGGGACTAGCGGGAGCGGGCATGAGCAGTTCTTC
TRBJ1-1,TRBV7-9,NA,NA,CASSFSKKQNTEAFF,TGTGCCAGCAGCTTTAGTAAGAAACAGAACACTGAAGCTTTCTTT
TRBJ2-7,TRBV7-2,NA,many,CASSLDFSVYEQYF,TGTGCCAGCAGCTTAGACTTCTCCGTCTACGAGCAGTACTTC
TRBJ2-2,TRBV27,NA,few,CASSLGRAPWELFF,TGTGCCAGCAGTTTAGGCAGAGCACCCTGGGAGCTGTTTTTT
TRBJ2-3,TRBV7-9,NA,few,CASSFARGRASTDTQYF,TGTGCCAGCAGCTTCGCCCGGGGGCGGGCGAGCACAGATACGCAGTATTTT
TRBJ2-7,TRBV5-1,TRBD1,many,CASSYGTASSYEQYF,TGCGCCAGCAGCTATGGGACAGCTAGCTCCTACGAGCAGTACTTC
TRBJ1-2,TRBV7-9,TRBD1,few,CASSPDRGIYGYTF,TGTGCCAGCAGCCCGGACAGGGGGATCTATGGCTACACCTTC
TRBJ2-5,TRBV12-3/TRBV12-4,NA,few,CASIGTLQETQYF,TGTGCCAGCATCGGTACTTTACAAGAGACCCAGTACTTC
TRBJ2-7,TRBV4-1,NA,many,CASSPSGTSAYEQYF,TGCGCCAGCAGCCCATCAGGGACCAGCGCCTACGAGCAGTACTTC